This entry features one TCR beta chain sequence. V was clipped by 10 bases and J by 6 bases; unmatched bases: 3. CDR3 size: 11 residues. Germline values: CDR1 WSHSY, CDR2 SAAADI. The sample is drawn from a study of blood T cell repertoires in COVID-19. Sequenced by immunoSEQ multiplex PCR; TCRdb stores in-frame clones only, minus some. The sample lists 100,000 to 150,000 clones; approximately 81% were seen once. This receptor was identified in a man in his forties with active or convalescent COVID-19. The chain uses TRBV10-2 and TRBJ2-3, with TRBD1 matching 8 bases. Sequenced material: peripheral blood. CDR3 in DNA: TGCGCCACCACAGGGGGGGATACGCAGTATTTT. Translated: CATTGGDTQYF.